The source of this T cell receptor (beta chain) is a study of human T cells and chemical hapten exposure. At the level of the study: Chiefly female patients presented with alopecia areata, totalis or universalis. Overall study results and limits: With alopecia, donors may have immune responses unlike healthy people's.

CDR1 and CDR2 from the germline V gene are MDHEN and SYDVKM. The V end was cut by 4 bases, the J end by 5 bases, with 8 bases between. The CDR3 has 12 amino acids. The authors' processing: A per-sample median of about 100,000 TCRs was observed, with counts ranging from about 20,000 to 750,000. In TCRdb, the RACE reads were re-called with MiXCR into one record per CDR3 protein. Clone size and V and J calls follow TCRdb, not the original study. The sample has 79,000 or so distinct CDR3 sequences, 10% seen once. Described time point: patch test 1, 2 weeks after DPC sensitization. Treatment in this sample: therapeutic diphenylcyclopropenone sensitization with weekly scalp DPC. This clonotype was seen at least ten times. The antigen remains unidentified.

The rearrangement uses TRBV28 and TRBJ1-2; D is ambiguous. The specimen comprised whole blood, sampled in connection with sensitization to the hapten diphenylcyclopropenone (DPC). The receptor was derived from a woman between 50 and 59 years old with alopecia areata. Some clones in this sample may be carry-over from other donors' samples. The CDR3: CASSSMGYGYTF. In nucleotides, the CDR3 is TGTGCCAGCAGTTCGATGGGATATGGCTACACCTTC.